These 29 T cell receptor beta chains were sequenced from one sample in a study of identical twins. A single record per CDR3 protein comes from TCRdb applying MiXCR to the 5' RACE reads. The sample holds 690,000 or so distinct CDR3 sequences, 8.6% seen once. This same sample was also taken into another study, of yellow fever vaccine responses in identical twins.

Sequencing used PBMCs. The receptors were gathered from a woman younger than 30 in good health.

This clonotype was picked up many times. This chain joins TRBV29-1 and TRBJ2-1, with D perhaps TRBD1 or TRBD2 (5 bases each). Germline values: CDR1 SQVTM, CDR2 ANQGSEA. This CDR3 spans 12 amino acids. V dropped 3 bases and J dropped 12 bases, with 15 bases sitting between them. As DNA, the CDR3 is TGCAGCGTTGACCTTGGGGCGCGGGTGCAGTTCTTC. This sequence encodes CSVDLGARVQFF.

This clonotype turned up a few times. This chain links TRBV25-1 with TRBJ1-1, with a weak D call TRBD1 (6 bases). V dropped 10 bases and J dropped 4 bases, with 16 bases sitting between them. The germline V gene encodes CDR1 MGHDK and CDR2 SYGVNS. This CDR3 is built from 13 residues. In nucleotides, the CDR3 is TGTGCCACCTCAATAAGGGGGGGCACTGAAGCTTTCTTT. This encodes CATSIRGGTEAFF.

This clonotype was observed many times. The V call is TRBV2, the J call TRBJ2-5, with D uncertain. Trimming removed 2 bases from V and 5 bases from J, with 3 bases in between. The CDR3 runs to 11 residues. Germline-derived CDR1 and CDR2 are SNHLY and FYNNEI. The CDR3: CASSEPETQYF. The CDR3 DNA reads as TGTGCCAGCAGTGAACCGGAGACCCAGTACTTC.

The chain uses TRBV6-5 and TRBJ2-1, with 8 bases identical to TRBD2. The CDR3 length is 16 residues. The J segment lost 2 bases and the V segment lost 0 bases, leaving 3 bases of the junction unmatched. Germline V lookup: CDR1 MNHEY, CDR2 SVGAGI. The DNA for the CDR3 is TGTGCCAGCAGTTACTCCTCCGGGGGGGCCTACAATGAGCAGTTCTTC. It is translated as CASSYSSGGAYNEQFF.

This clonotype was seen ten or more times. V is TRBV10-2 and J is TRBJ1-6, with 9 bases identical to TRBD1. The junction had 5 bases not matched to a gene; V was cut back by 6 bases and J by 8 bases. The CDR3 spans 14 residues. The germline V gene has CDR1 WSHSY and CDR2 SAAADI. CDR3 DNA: TGCGCCAGCAGAAGGGACAGGGAATATTCACCCCTCCACTTT. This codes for CASRRDREYSPLHF.

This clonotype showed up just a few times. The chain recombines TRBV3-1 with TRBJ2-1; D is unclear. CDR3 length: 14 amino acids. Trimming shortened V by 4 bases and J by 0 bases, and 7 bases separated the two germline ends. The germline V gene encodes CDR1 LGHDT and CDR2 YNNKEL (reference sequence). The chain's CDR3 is CASSPPNSYNEQFF. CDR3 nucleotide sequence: TGTGCCAGCAGCCCCCCCAACTCCTACAATGAGCAGTTCTTC.

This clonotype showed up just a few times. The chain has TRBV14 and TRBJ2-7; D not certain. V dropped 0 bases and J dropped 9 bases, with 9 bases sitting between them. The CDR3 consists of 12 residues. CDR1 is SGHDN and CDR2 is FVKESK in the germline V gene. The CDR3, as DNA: TGTGCCAGCAGCCAAGAAACCAAGACGCAGTACTTC. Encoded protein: CASSQETKTQYF.

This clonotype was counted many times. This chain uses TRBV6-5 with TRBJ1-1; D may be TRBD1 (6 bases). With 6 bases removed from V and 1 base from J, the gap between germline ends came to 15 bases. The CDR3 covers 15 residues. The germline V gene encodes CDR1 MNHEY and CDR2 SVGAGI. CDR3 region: CASRYTDSQNTEAFF. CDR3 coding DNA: TGTGCCAGCAGGTACACGGACAGTCAGAACACTGAAGCTTTCTTT.

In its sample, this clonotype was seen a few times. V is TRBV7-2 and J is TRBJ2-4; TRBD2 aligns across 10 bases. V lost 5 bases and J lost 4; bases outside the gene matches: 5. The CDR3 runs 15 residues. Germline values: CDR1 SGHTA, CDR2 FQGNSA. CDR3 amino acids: CASSPAAGGKNIQYF. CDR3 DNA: TGTGCCAGCAGCCCAGCAGCGGGGGGGAAAAACATTCAGTACTTC.

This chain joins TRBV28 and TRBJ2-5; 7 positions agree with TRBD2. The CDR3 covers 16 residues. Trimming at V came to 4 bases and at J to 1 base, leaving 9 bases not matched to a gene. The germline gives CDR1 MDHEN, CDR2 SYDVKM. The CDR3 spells CASSSSGAGIQETQYF. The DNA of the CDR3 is TGTGCCAGCAGTTCCTCTGGAGCGGGAATCCAAGAGACCCAGTACTTC. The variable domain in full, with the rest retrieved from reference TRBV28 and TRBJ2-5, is DVKVTQSSRYLVKRTGEKVFLECVQDMDHENMFWYRQDPGLGLRLIYFSYDVKMKEKGDIPEGYSVSREKKERFSLILESASTNQTSMYLCASSSSGAGIQETQYFGPGTRLLVL.

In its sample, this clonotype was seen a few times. In nucleotides, the CDR3 is TGTGCCAGCAGAGGGGAGAGGGTAAATCCCTACGAGCAGTACTTC. Its translation is CASRGERVNPYEQYF. The chain joins TRBV7-2 to TRBJ2-7; either TRBD1 or TRBD2 may fit D (5 bases each). V was shortened by 6 bases and J by 2 bases, with 17 bases between the two germline ends. There are 15 residues in the CDR3. The germline V gene has CDR1 SGHTA and CDR2 FQGNSA.

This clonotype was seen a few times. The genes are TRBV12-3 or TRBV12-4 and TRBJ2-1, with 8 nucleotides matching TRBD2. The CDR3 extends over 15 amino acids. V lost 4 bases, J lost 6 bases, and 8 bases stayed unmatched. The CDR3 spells CASSYPGLAGNEQFF. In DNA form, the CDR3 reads TGTGCCAGCAGTTACCCCGGGCTAGCGGGCAATGAGCAGTTCTTC.

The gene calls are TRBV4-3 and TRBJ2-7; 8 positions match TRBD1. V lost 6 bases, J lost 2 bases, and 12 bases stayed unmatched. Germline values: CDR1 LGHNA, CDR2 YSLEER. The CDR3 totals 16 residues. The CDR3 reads CASRRATGTGPYEQYF. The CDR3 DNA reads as TGCGCCAGCAGACGCGCTACCGGGACAGGCCCCTACGAGCAGTACTTC.

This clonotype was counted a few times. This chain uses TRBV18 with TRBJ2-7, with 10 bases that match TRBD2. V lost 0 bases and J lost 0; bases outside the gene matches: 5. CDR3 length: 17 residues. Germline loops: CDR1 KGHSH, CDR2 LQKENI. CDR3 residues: CASSPPSGRPSSYEQYF. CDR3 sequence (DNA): TGTGCCAGCTCACCACCTAGCGGGAGGCCGAGCTCCTACGAGCAGTACTTC.

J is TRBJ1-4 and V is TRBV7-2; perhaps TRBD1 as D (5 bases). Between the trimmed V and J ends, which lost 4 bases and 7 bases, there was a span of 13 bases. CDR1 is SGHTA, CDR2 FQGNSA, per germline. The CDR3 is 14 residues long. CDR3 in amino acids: CASSSWGEVEKLFF. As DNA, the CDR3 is TGTGCCAGCAGCTCATGGGGGGAGGTTGAAAAACTGTTTTTT.

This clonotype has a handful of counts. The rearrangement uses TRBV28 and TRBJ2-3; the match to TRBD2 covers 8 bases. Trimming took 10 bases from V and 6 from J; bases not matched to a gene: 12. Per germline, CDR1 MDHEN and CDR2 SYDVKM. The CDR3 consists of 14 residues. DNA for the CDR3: TGTGCCACCAACCCAGCGGGAGAGTCGGATACGCAGTATTTT. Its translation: CATNPAGESDTQYF.

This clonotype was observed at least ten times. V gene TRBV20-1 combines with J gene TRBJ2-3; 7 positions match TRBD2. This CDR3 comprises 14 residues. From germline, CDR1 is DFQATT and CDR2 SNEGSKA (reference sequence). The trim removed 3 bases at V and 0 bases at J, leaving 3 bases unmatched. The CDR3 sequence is CSASRGESTDTQYF. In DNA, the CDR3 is TGCAGTGCTAGTCGGGGGGAAAGCACAGATACGCAGTATTTT.

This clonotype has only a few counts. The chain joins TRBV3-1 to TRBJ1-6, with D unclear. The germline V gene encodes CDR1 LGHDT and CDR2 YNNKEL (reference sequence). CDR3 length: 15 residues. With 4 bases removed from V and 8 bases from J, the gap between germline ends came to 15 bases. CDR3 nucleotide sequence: TGTGCCAGCAGCCCTCTCCCGTCCCGGGATTCACCCCTCCACTTT. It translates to CASSPLPSRDSPLHF.

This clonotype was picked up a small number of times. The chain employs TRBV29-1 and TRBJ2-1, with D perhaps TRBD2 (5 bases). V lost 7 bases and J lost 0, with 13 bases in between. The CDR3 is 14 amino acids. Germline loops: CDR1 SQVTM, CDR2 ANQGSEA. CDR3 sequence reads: CSAPRESSYNEQFF. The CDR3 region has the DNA TGCAGCGCTCCAAGGGAGAGCTCCTACAATGAGCAGTTCTTC.

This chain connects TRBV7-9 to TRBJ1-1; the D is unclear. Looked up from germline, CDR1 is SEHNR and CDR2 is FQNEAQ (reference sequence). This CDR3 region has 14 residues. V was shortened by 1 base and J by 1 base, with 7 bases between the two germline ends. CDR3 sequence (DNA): TGTGCCAGCAGCTTAGGACTAACGAACACTGAAGCTTTCTTT. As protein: CASSLGLTNTEAFF.

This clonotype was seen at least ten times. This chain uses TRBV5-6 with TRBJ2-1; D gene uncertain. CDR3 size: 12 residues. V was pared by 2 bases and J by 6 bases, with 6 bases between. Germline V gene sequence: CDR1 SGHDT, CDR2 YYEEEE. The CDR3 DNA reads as TGTGCCAGCAGCTTTTTAGTCAATGAGCAGTTCTTC. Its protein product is CASSFLVNEQFF.

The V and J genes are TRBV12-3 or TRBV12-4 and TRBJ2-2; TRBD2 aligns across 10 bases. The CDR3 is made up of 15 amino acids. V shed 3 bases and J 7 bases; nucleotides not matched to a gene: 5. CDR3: CASSFSGRAGGELFF. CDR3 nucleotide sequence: TGTGCCAGCAGTTTCAGCGGGAGGGCCGGCGGGGAGCTGTTTTTT.

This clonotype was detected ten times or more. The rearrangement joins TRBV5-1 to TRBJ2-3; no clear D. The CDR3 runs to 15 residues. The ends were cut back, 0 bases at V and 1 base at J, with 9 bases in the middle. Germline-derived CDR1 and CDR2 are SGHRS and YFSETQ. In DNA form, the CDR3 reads TGCGCCAGCAGCTTGGGCACACCAGGCACAGATACGCAGTATTTT. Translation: CASSLGTPGTDTQYF.

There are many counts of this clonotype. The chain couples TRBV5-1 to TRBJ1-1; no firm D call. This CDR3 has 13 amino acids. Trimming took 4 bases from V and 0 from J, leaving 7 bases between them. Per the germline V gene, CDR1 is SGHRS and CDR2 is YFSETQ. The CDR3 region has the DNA TGCGCCAGCAGCGGAACAGTGAACACTGAAGCTTTCTTT. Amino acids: CASSGTVNTEAFF.

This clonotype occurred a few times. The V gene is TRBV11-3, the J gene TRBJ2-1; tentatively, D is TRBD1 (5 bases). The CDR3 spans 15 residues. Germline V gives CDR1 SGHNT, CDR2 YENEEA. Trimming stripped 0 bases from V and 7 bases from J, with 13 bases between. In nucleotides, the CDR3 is TGTGCCAGCAGCTTAGATTCGGCAGGGCGGAATGAGCAGTTCTTC. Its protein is CASSLDSAGRNEQFF.

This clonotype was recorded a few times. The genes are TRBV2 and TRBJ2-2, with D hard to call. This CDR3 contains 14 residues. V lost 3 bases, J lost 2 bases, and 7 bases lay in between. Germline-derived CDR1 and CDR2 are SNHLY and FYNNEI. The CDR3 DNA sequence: TGTGCCAGCAGTGAGGTGCTTAACACCGGGGAGCTGTTTTTT. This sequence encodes CASSEVLNTGELFF. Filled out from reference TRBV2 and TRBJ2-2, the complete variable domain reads EPEVTQTPSHQVTQMGQEVILRCVPISNHLYFYWYRQILGQKVEFLVSFYNNEISEKSEIFDDQFSVERPDGSNFTLKIRSTKLEDSAMYFCASSEVLNTGELFFGEGSRLTVL.

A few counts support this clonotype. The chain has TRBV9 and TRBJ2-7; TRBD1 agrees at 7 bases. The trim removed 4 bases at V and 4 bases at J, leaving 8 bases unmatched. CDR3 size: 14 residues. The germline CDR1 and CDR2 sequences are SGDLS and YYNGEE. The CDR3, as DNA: TGTGCCAGCAGCACCCAGATGACAGGGTACGAGCAGTACTTC. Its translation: CASSTQMTGYEQYF.

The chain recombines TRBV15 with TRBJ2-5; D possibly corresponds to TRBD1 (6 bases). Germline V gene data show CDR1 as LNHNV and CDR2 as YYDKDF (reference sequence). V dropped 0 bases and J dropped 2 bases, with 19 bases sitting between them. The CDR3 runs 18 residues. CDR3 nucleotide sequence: TGTGCCACCAGCAGAGATTCGTCCCCAGGGACACCACAAGAGACCCAGTACTTC. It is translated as CATSRDSSPGTPQETQYF.

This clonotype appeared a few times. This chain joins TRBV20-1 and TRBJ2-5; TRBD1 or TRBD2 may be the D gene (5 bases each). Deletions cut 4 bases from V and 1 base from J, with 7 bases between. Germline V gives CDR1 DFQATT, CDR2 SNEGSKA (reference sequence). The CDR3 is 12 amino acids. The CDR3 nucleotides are TGCAGTGCTACCGGGGCCCAAGAGACCCAGTACTTC. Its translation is CSATGAQETQYF.